What follows is one T cell receptor (beta chain) and its context. The antigen remains undetermined. Trimming took 0 bases from V and 5 from J, leaving 3 bases between them. CDR1 is MNHEY, CDR2 SVGAGI, per germline. This CDR3 has 12 residues. This record belongs to a study of T cell responses to AZD1222 COVID-19 vaccine. Repertoires were generated with immunoSEQ multiplex PCR, while TCRdb's copy carries only in-frame clones and drops some. The sample includes some 99,000 clones, roughly 86% seen only once; the top ten take around 4.6%. Study results and caveats: A rise in Spike-specific TCR breadth and depth followed two AZD1222 doses. Among those given AZD1222, only 6 or 7 were seropositive at baseline. Reportedly, nearly half the spike-specific TCRs target unmutated variant regions.

The specimen comprised peripheral blood, sampled 28 days after the second AZD1222 dose. The TCR was taken from an adult who received the AZD1222 COVID-19 vaccine. This chain connects TRBV6-5 to TRBJ2-3; D is unresolved. CDR3 amino acids: CASSYSGDTQYF. DNA of the CDR3: TGTGCCAGCAGTTACTCGGGAGATACGCAGTATTTT.